The 8 T cell receptor beta chains below come from one sample, sequenced in a study of a mutant IDH1 vaccine in newly diagnosed glioma. Clones were sequenced by immunoSEQ multiplex PCR, and TCRdb holds only the in-frame ones, with some missing. This sample carries roughly 120,000 clones, roughly 75% of them seen once, and the ten largest clones take 5.5%. For these receptors, no antigen is known. Time point defined: week 11, during vaccination. Mutant IDH1 20-mer peptide, at 300 ug, made up each vaccine dose, with topical imiquimod. Sequencing was performed on PBMCs, taken from a glioma patient whose treatment included an IDH1 peptide vaccine. These receptor sequences come from a man aged 35-49 years with glioma.

Points on this clone: Other nucleotide sequences from this sample produce the same CDR3. CDR3 region: CASSYSSYEQYF. In DNA, the CDR3 is TGTGCCAGCAGTTACTCGTCCTACGAGCAGTACTTC. The chain carries TRBV6-5 and TRBJ2-7, with no clear D. The V gene lost 0 bases and the J gene lost 1 base, with 1 base spanning the gap. Germline lookup yields CDR1 MNHEY and CDR2 SVGAGI. This CDR3 spans 12 amino acids.

This chain connects TRBV7-3 to TRBJ1-1, with 8 bases matching TRBD1. The V gene end was trimmed by 5 bases and the J gene end by 0 bases; junction bases not matched to a gene: 2. The CDR3 runs 14 residues. Germline V CDR1 and CDR2: SGHTA, FQGTGA. CDR3: CASSLDRVNTEAFF. The CDR3 nucleotides read TGTGCCAGCAGCCTGGACAGGGTGAACACTGAAGCTTTCTTT.

The chain carries TRBV28 and TRBJ1-1; D call uncertain. The CDR3 totals 15 residues. The germline V gene encodes CDR1 MDHEN and CDR2 SYDVKM. Trimming took 3 bases from V and 4 from J, leaving 15 bases between them. CDR3 loop: CASSFSSEGGTEAFF. The CDR3 DNA reads as TGTGCCAGCAGTTTCTCCTCCGAGGGAGGCACTGAAGCTTTCTTT.

The chain links TRBV5-1 to TRBJ1-1; TRBD1 aligns across 10 bases. The CDR3 loop spans 19 amino acids. Losses at the gene ends were 4 bases for V and 3 bases for J; bases not matched to a gene: 18. Germline V lookup: CDR1 SGHRS, CDR2 YFSETQ. The CDR3 sequence is CASSRKIKVGQGKDTEAFF. In nucleotides, the CDR3 is TGCGCCAGCAGCCGAAAAATTAAAGTGGGACAGGGGAAGGACACTGAAGCTTTCTTT.

The rearrangement uses TRBV7-6 and TRBJ2-1; D is uncertain. With 5 bases removed from V and 4 bases from J, the gap between germline ends came to 6 bases. Looked up from germline, CDR1 is SGHVS and CDR2 is FNYEAQ. CDR3 length: 12 amino acids. The CDR3 nucleotides are TGTGCCAGCAGCGTCACATACAATGAGCAGTTCTTC. This sequence encodes CASSVTYNEQFF.

The chain has TRBV19 and TRBJ1-4, with D possibly matching TRBD1 (6 bases). V lost 5 bases to trimming and J lost 6 bases, with 13 bases between them. This CDR3 has 14 amino acids. Germline-derived CDR1 and CDR2 are LNHDA and SQIVND (reference sequence). The CDR3 DNA is TGTGCCAGTAGTGAGGACAGCATACATGAAAAACTGTTTTTT. It specifies CASSEDSIHEKLFF.

V is TRBV7-2 and J is TRBJ1-5, with D perhaps matching TRBD1 (6 bases). The CDR3 has 16 residues. Per germline, CDR1 SGHTA and CDR2 FQGNSA. V lost 5 bases and J 7 bases, leaving 21 bases between the germline ends. CDR3 amino acids: CASSLRVRGGLQPQHF. The CDR3 region has the DNA TGTGCCAGCAGCCTTAGGGTCAGGGGAGGTTTGCAGCCCCAGCATTTT.

A remark on this clone: The sample has other DNA sequences that encode this CDR3 too. The CDR3 region is CAISESGDTQYF. The CDR3, as DNA: TGTGCCATCAGTGAGTCGGGGGATACGCAGTATTTT. The chain uses TRBV10-3 and TRBJ2-3; D gene uncertain. Germline V gene data show CDR1 as ENHRY and CDR2 as SYGVKD. V was cut by 0 bases and J by 6 bases, with 4 bases left in between. This CDR3 is built from 12 residues.